This paragraph covers one TCR beta chain sequence. This entry comes from a study of identifying expanded T cells in peripheral blood. Clones were sequenced by immunoSEQ multiplex PCR, and TCRdb holds only the in-frame ones, with some missing. In the table there are 65,000 to 95,000 clones, about four fifths of which are singletons. The CDR3 sequence is 16 residues long. Germline V gene data show CDR1 as SGHTA and CDR2 as FQGNSA. The V end lost 2 bases, the J end lost 0 bases, and 10 bases lay between the germline ends. The material sequenced was blood. The chain carries TRBV7-2 and TRBJ2-2, with TRBD1 as a possible D gene (5 bases). The TCR comes from a person aged 18 to 70 in good health. CDR3 region: CASSLWTSANTGELFF. CDR3 sequence (DNA): TGTGCCAGCAGCTTATGGACATCTGCGAACACCGGGGAGCTGTTTTTT.